The 10 T cell receptor beta chains reported below all come from one sample, sequenced in a study of tumor and adjacent non-tumor tissue in lung cancer. The library came from three nested PCR rounds adapted from ARM-PCR protocols. TCRdb itself ran the multiplex PCR reads through MiXCR, one entry per CDR3 protein. The table lists about 98,000 distinct CDR3 sequences, around three quarters of them singletons. RNA was extracted from bulk tissue without any cell sorting. The normal lung tissue was taken more than 3 cm from the tumor edge. The sample comprised distant non-tumor lung tissue. All receptors derive from a man in his fifties or sixties with small cell lung cancer.

J is TRBJ1-6 and V is TRBV21-1; no DNA check was done on the table's D call, TRBD1. TRBV21-1 is classified as a pseudogene. There are 17 residues in the CDR3. The CDR3 loop is CASLGQDMSSYNSPLHF. CDR3 coding DNA: TGTGCCAGCCTTGGACAGGATATGAGCTCCTATAATTCACCCCTCCACTTT.

Comment on this clonotype: This may stem from a read error, because a much larger clone lies one nucleotide away. CDR3 DNA sequence: TGTGCCTGCAGCTTAGAGGGGCGGTTGGGTGAAAAACTGTTTTTT. Its translation is CACSLEGRLGEKLFF. The chain couples TRBV7-9 to TRBJ1-4; possible D gene TRBD1, 5 bases. This CDR3 has 15 residues. Germline V gene sequence: CDR1 SEHNR, CDR2 FQNEAQ (reference sequence).

This clonotype was counted at least ten times. The J gene is TRBJ2-3, the V gene TRBV20-1, with 8 bases aligning to TRBD2. This CDR3 comprises 14 residues. The germline gives CDR1 DFQATT, CDR2 SNEGSKA (reference sequence). J was trimmed by 7 bases and V by 3 bases; bases with no gene match: 9. Here the CDR3 DNA reads TGCAGTGCTAGTCGGCGGGAGGAACGAAATACGCAGTATTTT. This gives the protein CSASRREERNTQYF.

A remark on this clonotype: An end of the junction does not agree with germline; a read error may underlie this. The gene calls are TRBV29-1 and TRBJ2-7; 8 positions agree with TRBD1. Germline loops: CDR1 SQVTM, CDR2 ANQGSEA. This CDR3 has 13 amino acids. CDR3 amino acids: CSVGTGPVIEQYF. As DNA, the CDR3 is TGCAGTGTTGGGACAGGACCGGTAATCGAGCAGTACTTC.

The chain joins TRBV20-1 to TRBJ2-1; the match to TRBD2 covers 10 bases. The CDR3 sequence is 15 residues long. Trimming took 1 base from V and 9 from J; bases not matched to a gene: 9. Germline assignment: CDR1 DFQATT and CDR2 SNEGSKA (reference sequence). This CDR3 is CSARGKLAGASEQFF. CDR3 nucleotides: TGCAGTGCTAGAGGTAAGCTAGCGGGAGCTAGTGAGCAGTTCTTC.

About this clonotype itself: It may be a read error: a sequence one base away is much more abundant. This chain joins TRBV28 and TRBJ2-7; a possible D gene is TRBD2 (5 bases). Germline V gene lookup returns CDR1 MDHEN and CDR2 SYDVKM. Deletions cut 8 bases from V and 6 bases from J, with 11 bases between. The CDR3 is 11 residues long. CDR3 residues: CASGREREQYF. The DNA of the CDR3 is TGTGCCAGCGGTCGGGAACGCGAGCAGTACTTC.

This chain joins TRBV4-2 and TRBJ2-3, with D perhaps given as TRBD1 or TRBD2 (5 bases each). Germline assignment: CDR1 LGHNA and CDR2 YNFKEQ. CDR3 length: 15 residues. V was shortened by 11 bases and J by 5 bases, with 23 bases between the two germline ends. The CDR3 DNA reads TGTGCCGGCAACCAAGACTGGGGGAGCCAAGATACGCAGTATTTT. It specifies CAGNQDWGSQDTQYF.

J is TRBJ2-3 and V is TRBV20-1; 14 positions agree with TRBD2. This CDR3 is built from 17 residues. Per germline, CDR1 DFQATT and CDR2 SNEGSKA (reference sequence). The CDR3 coding sequence is TGCAATGCCCCGGGGACTAGCGGGAGTGCCCGCACAGATACGCAGTATTTT. Translation gives CNAPGTSGSARTDTQYF.

J is TRBJ2-1 and V is TRBV5-4; 8 bases match TRBD1. V gave up 4 bases and J gave up 9 bases; unmatched junction bases: 18. The CDR3 length is 17 residues. Germline V gene data show CDR1 as SGHNT and CDR2 as YYREEE (reference sequence). CDR3 sequence (DNA): TGTGCCAGCAGCCCAAAGTCCCTACGGACAGGGATAGGTGAGCAGTTCTTC. Translated: CASSPKSLRTGIGEQFF. The entire variable domain, with the rest obtained from reference TRBV5-4 and TRBJ2-1, is as follows: ETGVTQSPTHLIKTRGQQVTLRCSSQSGHNTVSWYQQALGQGPQFIFQYYREEENGRGNFPPRFSGLQFPNYSSELNVNALELDDSALYLCASSPKSLRTGIGEQFFGPGTRLTVL.

This clonotype was observed a few times. The chain is built from TRBV11-3 and TRBJ2-7; possible D gene TRBD2, 6 bases. Germline values: CDR1 SGHNT, CDR2 YENEEA. Trimming left V 7 bases short and J 2 bases short, with 15 bases between. This CDR3 is built from 14 residues. DNA for the CDR3: TGTGCCAGCAACAAAGGGACTGTCCCCTACGAGCAGTACTTC. Protein sequence: CASNKGTVPYEQYF.